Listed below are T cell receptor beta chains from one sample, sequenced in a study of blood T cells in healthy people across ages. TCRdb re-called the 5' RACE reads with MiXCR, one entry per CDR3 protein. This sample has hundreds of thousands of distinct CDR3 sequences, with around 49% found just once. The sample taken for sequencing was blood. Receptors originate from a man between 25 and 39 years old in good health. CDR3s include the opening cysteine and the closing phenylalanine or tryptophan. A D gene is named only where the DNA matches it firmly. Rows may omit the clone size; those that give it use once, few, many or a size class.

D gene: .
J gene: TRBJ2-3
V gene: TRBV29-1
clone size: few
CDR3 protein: CSAIGTTDTQYF
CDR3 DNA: TGCAGCGCAATTGGGACCACAGATACGCAGTATTTT

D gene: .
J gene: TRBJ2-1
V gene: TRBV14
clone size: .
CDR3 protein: CASRRQSHNEQFF
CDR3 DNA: TGTGCCAGCAGGAGACAGTCCCACAATGAGCAGTTCTTC

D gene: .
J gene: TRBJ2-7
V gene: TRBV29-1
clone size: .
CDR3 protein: CSVEVRQGYEQYF
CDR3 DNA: TGCAGCGTTGAAGTGCGGCAGGGCTACGAGCAGTACTTC

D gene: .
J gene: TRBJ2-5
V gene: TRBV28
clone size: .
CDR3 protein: CASSLSVGKGEQYF
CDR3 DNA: TGTGCCAGCAGCCTCAGCGTGGGGAAGGGTGAGCAGTACTTC

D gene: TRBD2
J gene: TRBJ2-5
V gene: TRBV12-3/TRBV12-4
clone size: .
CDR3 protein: CASSLSVGREETQYF
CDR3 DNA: TGTGCCAGCAGTTTGTCCGTAGGGCGGGAGGAGACCCAGTACTTC

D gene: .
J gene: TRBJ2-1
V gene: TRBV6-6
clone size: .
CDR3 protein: CASSRQNVYNEQFF
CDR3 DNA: TGTGCCAGCAGTCGACAGAATGTCTACAATGAGCAGTTCTTC

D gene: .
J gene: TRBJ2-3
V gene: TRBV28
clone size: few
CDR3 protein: CASSFFRDVTDTQYF
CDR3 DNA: TGTGCCAGCAGTTTTTTCAGGGACGTCACAGATACGCAGTATTTT

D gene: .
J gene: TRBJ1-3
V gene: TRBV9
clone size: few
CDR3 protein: CASSVEGAGNTIYF
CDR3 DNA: TGTGCCAGCAGCGTAGAGGGTGCTGGAAACACCATATATTTT

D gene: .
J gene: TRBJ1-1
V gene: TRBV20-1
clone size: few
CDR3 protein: CSARHQRTVGNAEAFF
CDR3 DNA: TGCAGTGCTAGGCACCAGCGGACGGTAGGGAACGCTGAAGCTTTCTTT

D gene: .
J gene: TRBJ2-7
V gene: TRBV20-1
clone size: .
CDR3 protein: CSARDMAQGYEQYF
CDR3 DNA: TGCAGTGCTAGAGATATGGCACAGGGCTACGAGCAGTACTTC

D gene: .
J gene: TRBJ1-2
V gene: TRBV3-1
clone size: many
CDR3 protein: CASSPVEGYYGYTF
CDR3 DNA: TGTGCCAGCAGCCCCGTAGAGGGTTACTATGGCTACACCTTC

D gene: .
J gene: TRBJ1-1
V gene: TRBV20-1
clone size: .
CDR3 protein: CSAGPNTEAFF
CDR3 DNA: TGCAGTGCTGGGCCGAACACTGAAGCTTTCTTT

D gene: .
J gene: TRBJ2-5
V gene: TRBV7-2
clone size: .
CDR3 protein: CASSFNSGIQETQYF
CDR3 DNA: TGTGCCAGCAGCTTTAATTCAGGGATCCAAGAGACCCAGTACTTC

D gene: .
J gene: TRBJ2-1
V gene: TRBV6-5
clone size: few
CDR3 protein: CASSYSVLYNEQFF
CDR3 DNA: TGTGCCAGCAGTTACTCGGTGCTCTACAATGAGCAGTTCTTC

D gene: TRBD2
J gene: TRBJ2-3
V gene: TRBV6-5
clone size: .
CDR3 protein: CVSGGASTDTQYF
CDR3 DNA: TGTGTCAGCGGGGGGGCGTCCACAGATACGCAGTATTTT

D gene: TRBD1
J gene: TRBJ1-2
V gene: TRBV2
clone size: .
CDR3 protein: CASSEGAGQGAGYTF
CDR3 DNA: TGTGCCAGCAGTGAGGGTGCGGGACAGGGGGCTGGCTACACCTTC

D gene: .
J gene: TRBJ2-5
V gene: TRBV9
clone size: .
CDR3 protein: CASSVAGGSNQETQYF
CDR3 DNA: TGTGCCAGCAGCGTAGCGGGGGGCAGTAACCAAGAGACCCAGTACTTC

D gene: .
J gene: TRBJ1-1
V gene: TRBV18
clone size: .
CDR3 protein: CASSPGQTFAMNTEAFF
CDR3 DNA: TGTGCCAGCTCACCGGGACAAACCTTCGCGATGAACACTGAAGCTTTCTTT

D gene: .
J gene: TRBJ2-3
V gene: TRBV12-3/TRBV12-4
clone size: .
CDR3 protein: CASSLVGLVPPRDDAAEDTQYF
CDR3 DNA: TGTGCCAGCAGTTTAGTGGGTCTGGTCCCTCCGCGCGACGACGCCGCCGAAGATACGCAGTATTTT

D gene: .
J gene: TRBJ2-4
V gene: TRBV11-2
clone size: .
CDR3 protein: CASSLETARKNIQYF
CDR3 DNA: TGTGCCAGCAGCTTAGAGACAGCTAGAAAAAACATTCAGTACTTC

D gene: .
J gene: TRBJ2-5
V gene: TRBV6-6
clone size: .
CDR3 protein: CASSYLGQTQYF
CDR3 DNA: TGTGCCAGCAGTTACCTGGGGCAGACCCAGTACTTC

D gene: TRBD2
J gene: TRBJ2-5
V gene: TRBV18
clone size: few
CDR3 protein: CASSPVAGEEQYF
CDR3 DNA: TGTGCCAGCTCACCAGTAGCGGGGGAGGAGCAGTACTTC

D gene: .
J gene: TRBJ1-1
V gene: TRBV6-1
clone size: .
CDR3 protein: CASSLRGGGNTEAFF
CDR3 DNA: TGTGCCAGCAGTCTAAGGGGAGGCGGGAACACTGAAGCTTTCTTT

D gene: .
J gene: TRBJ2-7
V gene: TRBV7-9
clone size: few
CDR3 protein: CASSPGTLISYEQYF
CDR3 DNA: TGTGCCAGCAGCCCCGGGACACTTATTTCCTACGAGCAGTACTTC

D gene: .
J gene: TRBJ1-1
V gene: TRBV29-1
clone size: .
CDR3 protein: CSVENGLEAFF
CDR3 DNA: TGCAGCGTTGAAAACGGGTTAGAAGCTTTCTTT

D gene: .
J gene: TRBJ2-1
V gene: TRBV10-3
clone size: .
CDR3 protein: CAITPDLYHNEQFF
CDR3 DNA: TGTGCCATCACCCCGGACTTGTACCACAATGAGCAGTTCTTC

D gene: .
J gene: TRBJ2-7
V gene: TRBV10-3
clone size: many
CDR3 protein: CAISESDSYEQYF
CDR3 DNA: TGTGCCATCAGTGAGTCGGACAGCTACGAGCAGTACTTC

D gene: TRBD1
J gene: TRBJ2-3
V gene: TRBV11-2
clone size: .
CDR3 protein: CASRRPGQGEDTQYF
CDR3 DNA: TGTGCCAGCAGGAGACCGGGACAGGGGGAAGATACGCAGTATTTT

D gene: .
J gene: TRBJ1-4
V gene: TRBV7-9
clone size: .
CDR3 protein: CASSLVGEKNEKLFF
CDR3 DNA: TGTGCCAGCAGCTTAGTCGGAGAGAAGAATGAAAAACTGTTTTTT

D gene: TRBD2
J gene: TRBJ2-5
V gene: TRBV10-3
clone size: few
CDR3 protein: CAISESGLAGIQYF
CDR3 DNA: TGTGCCATCAGTGAATCAGGACTAGCGGGGATCCAGTACTTC

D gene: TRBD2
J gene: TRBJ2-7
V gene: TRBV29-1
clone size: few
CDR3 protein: CSVEVAGGYEQYF
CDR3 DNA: TGCAGCGTTGAAGTAGCGGGGGGGTACGAGCAGTACTTC

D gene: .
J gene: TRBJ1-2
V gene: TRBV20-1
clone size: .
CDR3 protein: CSARVQGMGGYTF
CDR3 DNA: TGCAGTGCTAGAGTTCAGGGTATGGGGGGCTACACCTTC

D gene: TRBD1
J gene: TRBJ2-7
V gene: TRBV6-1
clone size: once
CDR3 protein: CASSEGRDRGTYEQYF
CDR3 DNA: TGTGCCAGCAGTGAAGGAAGGGACAGAGGAACCTACGAGCAGTACTTC

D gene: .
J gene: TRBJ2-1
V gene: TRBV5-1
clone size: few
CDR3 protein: CASSLGGGYSYNEQFF
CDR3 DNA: TGCGCCAGCAGCTTGGGCGGGGGCTACTCCTACAATGAGCAGTTCTTC

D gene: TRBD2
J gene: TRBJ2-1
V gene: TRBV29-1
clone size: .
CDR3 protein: CSLAGGDNEQFF
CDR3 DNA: TGCAGCCTAGCGGGGGGAGACAATGAGCAGTTCTTC

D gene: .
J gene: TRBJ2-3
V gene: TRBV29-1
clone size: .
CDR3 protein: CSIDAGALLTDTQYF
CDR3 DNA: TGCAGCATTGACGCGGGGGCACTTTTGACAGATACGCAGTATTTT

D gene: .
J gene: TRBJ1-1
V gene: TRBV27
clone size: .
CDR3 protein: CASSLWAGITEAFF
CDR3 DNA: TGTGCCAGCAGTTTATGGGCAGGGATCACTGAAGCTTTCTTT

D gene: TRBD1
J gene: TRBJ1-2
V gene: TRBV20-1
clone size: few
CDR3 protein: CSARRGQGAHYGYTF
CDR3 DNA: TGCAGTGCTAGGAGAGGGCAGGGGGCTCACTATGGCTACACCTTC

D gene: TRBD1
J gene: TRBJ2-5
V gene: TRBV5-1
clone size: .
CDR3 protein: CASSPGTAQYNEQYF
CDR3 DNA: TGCGCCAGCAGCCCAGGGACAGCCCAATACAATGAGCAGTACTTC

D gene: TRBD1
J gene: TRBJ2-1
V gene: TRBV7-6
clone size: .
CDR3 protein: CASSVTPPGGSYNEQFF
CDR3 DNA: TGTGCCAGCAGCGTAACCCCACCAGGGGGCTCCTACAATGAGCAGTTCTTC

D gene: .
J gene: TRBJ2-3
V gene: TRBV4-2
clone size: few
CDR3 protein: CASSQDPPTSSTDTQYF
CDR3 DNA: TGTGCCAGCAGCCAAGACCCCCCCACCTCTAGCACAGATACGCAGTATTTT

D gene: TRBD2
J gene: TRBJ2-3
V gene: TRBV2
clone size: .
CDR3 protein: CASSTLNPSGRRSDTQYF
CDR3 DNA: TGTGCCAGCAGTACCCTTAACCCTAGCGGGAGGAGGTCCGATACGCAGTATTTT

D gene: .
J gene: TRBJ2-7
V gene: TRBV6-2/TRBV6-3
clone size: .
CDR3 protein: CASTLSRRGGYEQYF
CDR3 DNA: TGTGCCAGCACTTTGTCCCGACGAGGGGGCTACGAGCAGTACTTC

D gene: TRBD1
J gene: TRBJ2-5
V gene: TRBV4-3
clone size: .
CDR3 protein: CASCVDREYNEQYF
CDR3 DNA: TGCGCCAGCTGCGTGGACAGGGAGTACAATGAGCAGTACTTC

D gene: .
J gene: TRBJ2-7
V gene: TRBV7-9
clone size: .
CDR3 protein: CAGREQNSYEQYF
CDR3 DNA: TGTGCGGGCCGCGAACAAAACTCCTACGAGCAGTACTTC

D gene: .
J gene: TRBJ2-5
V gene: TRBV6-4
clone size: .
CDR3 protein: CASSEGQLETQYF
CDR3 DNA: TGTGCCAGCAGTGAGGGGCAGCTAGAGACCCAGTACTTC

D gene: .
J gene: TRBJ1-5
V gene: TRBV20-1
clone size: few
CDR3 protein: CSAEGGSNQPQHF
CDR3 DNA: TGCAGTGCTGAGGGGGGAAGCAATCAGCCCCAGCATTTT

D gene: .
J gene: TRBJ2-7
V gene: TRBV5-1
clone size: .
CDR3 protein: CASSLDLPYEQYF
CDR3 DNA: TGCGCCAGCAGCTTGGATCTACCCTACGAGCAGTACTTC

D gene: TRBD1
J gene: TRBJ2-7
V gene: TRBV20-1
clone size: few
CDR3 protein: CSAESAGGSYEQYF
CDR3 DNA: TGCAGTGCCGAGTCGGCAGGGGGCTCTTACGAGCAGTACTTC

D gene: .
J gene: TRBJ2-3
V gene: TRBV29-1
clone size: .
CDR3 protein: CSVALDGGRTDTQYF
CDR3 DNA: TGCAGCGTAGCCCTAGATGGGGGTCGCACAGATACGCAGTATTTT

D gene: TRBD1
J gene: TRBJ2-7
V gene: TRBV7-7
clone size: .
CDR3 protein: CASSSGTGPSDEQYF
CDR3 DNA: TGTGCTAGCAGCTCCGGGACAGGCCCCTCCGACGAGCAGTACTTC

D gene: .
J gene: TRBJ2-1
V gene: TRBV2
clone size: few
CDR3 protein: CASSDIRLDYNEQFF
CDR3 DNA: TGTGCCAGCAGTGATATTCGACTAGACTACAATGAGCAGTTCTTC

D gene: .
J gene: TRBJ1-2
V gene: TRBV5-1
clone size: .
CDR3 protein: CASSPGVRDDYGYTF
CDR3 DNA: TGCGCCAGCAGCCCGGGTGTCAGGGATGACTATGGCTACACCTTC